Described below is a single TCR beta chain sequence and its context. This entry is derived from a study of blood T cell repertoires in COVID-19. CDR1 is SGHRS and CDR2 is YFSETQ in the germline V gene. This CDR3 comprises 14 residues. V shed 5 bases and J 1 base; nucleotides not matched to a gene: 5. TCRdb's copy holds only in-frame clones and misses some; the assay was immunoSEQ multiplex PCR. The sample lists about 75,000 clones, 80% to 90% occurring once. Sample: peripheral blood. The receptor was derived from a woman aged 50 to 60 with acute or convalescent COVID-19. The V gene is TRBV5-1, the J gene TRBJ1-1, with TRBD1 matching 7 bases. The CDR3 DNA sequence: TGCGCCAGCAGGACAGGGCCTGGGAACACTGAAGCTTTCTTT. Encoded protein: CASRTGPGNTEAFF.